A single sample gave rise to the 2 T cell receptor beta chains below, sequenced in a study of blood T cell repertoires in COVID-19. Some clones are missing from TCRdb's copy, which holds only in-frame ones; the method was immunoSEQ multiplex PCR. The sample lists more than 300,000 clones, around nine tenths seen once, with more than 5.5% in the top ten. Sequenced material: peripheral blood. The receptor set was obtained from a woman in her 70s with COVID-19, enrolled during active disease.

This clone showed up just a few times. This sequence joins TRBV11-3 and TRBJ1-1; 9 bases are a match to TRBD1. V lost 4 bases, J lost 8 bases, and 8 bases stayed unmatched. From germline, CDR1 is SGHNT and CDR2 YENEEA. The CDR3 is 14 residues long. In DNA, the CDR3 is TGTGCCAGCAGCTACCGAGCCGGACAGGGGGAAGCTTTCTTT. Translation gives CASSYRAGQGEAFF.

The chain links TRBV5-1 to TRBJ2-2, with D tentatively TRBD1 (6 bases). This CDR3 contains 15 residues. Trimming pared 6 bases from V and 3 bases from J, leaving 15 bases between. Germline CDR1 reads SGHRS; CDR2 reads YFSETQ. Here the CDR3 reads CASTSGNRDTGELFF. For the CDR3, the DNA is TGCGCCAGCACGTCAGGGAACAGGGACACCGGGGAGCTGTTTTTT.